This T cell receptor beta chain comes out of a study of T cell responses to AZD1222 COVID-19 vaccine. The study's findings and limits: Females made up more of the donors, who were largely white British, and clonal diversity may have come out too low. Of spike-specific TCRs, nearly half reportedly target regions left unmutated in variants.

The CDR3 length is 12 residues. Germline CDR1 and CDR2: LNHDA and SQIVND (reference sequence). Deletions cut 6 bases from V and 6 bases from J, with 11 bases between. The data were produced by immunoSEQ multiplex PCR, yet TCRdb's version contains in-frame clones alone and is incomplete. Of fewer than 130,000 clones in the sample, around 90% were seen once. Notes on this clone: What it binds is unknown. Other nucleotide sequences in the sample specify the same CDR3.

The source material was peripheral blood, sampled on day 0 of AZD1222 vaccination. The J gene is TRBJ1-1, the V gene TRBV19; weak D call: TRBD1 (5 bases). The clonotype comes from an adult in good health. This chain's CDR3 is CASSSGRAEAFF. DNA for the CDR3: TGTGCCAGTAGCTCAGGGAGGGCTGAAGCTTTCTTT.